These 26 T cell receptor beta chains came from one sample sequenced in a study of molecular identifiers for immune sequencing clone quantification. In TCRdb, the PCR reads were re-called with MiXCR into one record per CDR3 protein. The sample includes about 65,000 distinct CDR3 sequences, around a sixth of them seen just once. The sequenced sample consisted of naive CD8+ T cells from blood, with Jurkat cell RNA spiked in. Regarding subset: FACS-sorted CD8+CD4-CCR7+CD45RA+ naive T cells. The receptor source for this set is a human donor in good health. Some libraries in this study had Jurkat cell RNA spiked in.

The chain combines TRBV11-2 with TRBJ1-2; 7 positions match TRBD1. The CDR3 runs 15 residues. V lost 4 bases and J lost 4; bases outside the gene matches: 9. Germline V CDR1 and CDR2: SGHAT, FQNNGV. In DNA form, the CDR3 reads TGTGCCAGCAGCTCACTTCTGACAGGGTTCTATGGCTACACCTTC. Translated, it gives CASSSLLTGFYGYTF.

This clonotype has only a few counts. The rearrangement links TRBV18 to TRBJ1-5; D gene unclear. Germline-derived CDR1 and CDR2 are KGHSH and LQKENI. Trimming left V 1 base short and J 7 bases short, with 20 bases between. This CDR3 region has 17 residues. CDR3 DNA: TGTGCCAGCTCACCACGTGAGGTTTTTGGATCTCGACAGCCCCAGCATTTT. This codes for CASSPREVFGSRQPQHF.

This rearrangement joins TRBV4-2 to TRBJ2-7, with 8 nucleotides matching TRBD2. Germline-derived CDR1 and CDR2 are LGHNA and YNFKEQ. The CDR3 consists of 18 residues. The CDR3, as DNA: TGTGGCAACAGCCAAGAAAATAGCGGGACGCCCTTGCTGTACGAGCAGTACTTC. Translating gives CGNSQENSGTPLLYEQYF.

This clonotype was seen repeatedly, ten times or more. This rearrangement joins TRBV7-9 to TRBJ1-1; D uncertain. The CDR3 has 14 amino acids. Per the germline V gene, CDR1 is SEHNR and CDR2 is FQNEAQ (reference sequence). Trimming pared 5 bases from V and 7 bases from J, leaving 17 bases between. The CDR3 DNA sequence: TGTGCCAGCAGCCCCCCCAGCGTCGAAGGTGAAGCTTTCTTT. Amino acids: CASSPPSVEGEAFF.

The sample holds many counts of this clonotype. The rearrangement links TRBV2 to TRBJ1-2; D is possibly TRBD1 (6 bases). The V end lost 7 bases, the J end lost 4 bases, and 16 bases lay between the germline ends. CDR3 length equals 14 residues. Germline CDR1 reads SNHLY; CDR2 reads FYNNEI. The CDR3 sequence is CASMPRGGLYGYTF. In DNA form, the CDR3 reads TGTGCCAGCATGCCCAGGGGAGGCCTCTATGGCTACACCTTC.

This clonotype has ten or more counts. The chain recombines TRBV29-1 with TRBJ2-4, with D unresolved. Germline V lookup: CDR1 SQVTM, CDR2 ANQGSEA. The germline V and J ends were trimmed by 4 bases and 1 base, with 8 bases remaining between them. The CDR3 contains 13 residues. The CDR3 here is CSVGTEAKNIQYF. CDR3 nucleotides: TGCAGCGTTGGAACAGAGGCCAAAAACATTCAGTACTTC.

Ten or more counts support this clonotype. The chain links TRBV4-1 to TRBJ2-4; TRBD2 matches at 7 bases. The trim removed 7 bases at V and 4 bases at J, leaving 16 bases unmatched. Germline V gives CDR1 MGHRA, CDR2 YSYEKL. The CDR3 runs 17 residues. The CDR3 sequence: CASTLHPVGGEKNIQYF. The DNA for the CDR3 is TGCGCCAGCACCCTTCACCCCGTGGGGGGGGAAAAAAACATTCAGTACTTC.

This clonotype was detected only a few times. This chain connects TRBV7-8 to TRBJ2-3; possible D gene TRBD2, 5 bases. Germline CDR1 and CDR2: SGHVS and FQNEAQ. Trimming pared 5 bases from V and 8 bases from J, leaving 11 bases between. CDR3 size: 12 residues. CDR3 nucleotide sequence: TGTGCCAGCAGCGGACTTGGAGGTACGCAGTATTTT. Encoded protein: CASSGLGGTQYF.

About this clonotype: This may arise from a read error, as a much more abundant clone is one base away. The gene calls are TRBV30 and TRBJ2-1; perhaps TRBD1 as D (6 bases). The CDR3 spans 16 residues. Germline-derived CDR1 and CDR2 are GTSNPN and SVGIG (reference sequence). The V end was cut by 1 base, the J end by 4 bases, with 17 bases between. CDR3 DNA: TGTGCCTGGAGTGCGATCGGGACAAGGGGGTACAATGAGCAGTTCTTC. It encodes CAWSAIGTRGYNEQFF.

The table lists this clonotype with many counts. The chain couples TRBV19 to TRBJ2-4; TRBD2 is a possible D gene (6 bases). Looked up from germline, CDR1 is LNHDA and CDR2 is SQIVND (reference sequence). Deletions cut 1 base from V and 0 bases from J, with 10 bases between. The CDR3 length is 16 residues. The CDR3 DNA reads TGTGCCAGTAGTATAGGCCCAGCGGGAGCCAAAAACATTCAGTACTTC. Its protein is CASSIGPAGAKNIQYF.

The chain combines TRBV7-8 with TRBJ1-1; maybe TRBD1 (5 bases). Germline lookup yields CDR1 SGHVS and CDR2 FQNEAQ. V lost 4 bases and J lost 4, with 13 bases in between. This CDR3 region has 14 residues. CDR3 sequence: CASSYPEGRTEAFF. For the CDR3, the DNA is TGTGCCAGCAGCTACCCTGAGGGGCGCACTGAAGCTTTCTTT.

This clonotype was recorded many times. The rearrangement links TRBV4-1 to TRBJ1-1; no clear D. CDR3 length: 12 amino acids. Germline V lookup: CDR1 MGHRA, CDR2 YSYEKL. The V end was cut by 1 base, the J end by 6 bases, with 6 bases between. CDR3 protein: CASSQVGSEAFF. DNA for the CDR3: TGCGCCAGCAGCCAAGTCGGGTCTGAAGCTTTCTTT.

Many counts were recorded for this clonotype. The V call is TRBV6-5, the J call TRBJ2-7; 10 bases are shared with TRBD2. The V gene's germline CDR1 is MNHEY and CDR2 SVGAGI. The CDR3 totals 14 residues. With V trimmed by 0 bases and J by 7 bases, 3 bases remained unmatched. The CDR3 DNA reads TGTGCCAGCAGTTACTCAGCGGGAGGGTATGAGCAGTACTTC. Protein sequence: CASSYSAGGYEQYF.

This clonotype was recorded at least ten times. This chain connects TRBV10-1 to TRBJ2-3; the D gene is possibly TRBD2 (6 bases). CDR1 is WNHNN and CDR2 is SYGVQD in the germline V gene (reference sequence). The CDR3 extends over 15 amino acids. V lost 3 bases, J lost 7 bases, and 17 bases lay in between. The CDR3 loop reads CASSDTGGARNTQYF. CDR3 nucleotides: TGCGCCAGCAGTGATACCGGGGGTGCGAGAAATACGCAGTATTTT.

The gene calls are TRBV3-1 and TRBJ1-1, with D perhaps matching TRBD1 (5 bases). This CDR3 comprises 12 residues. Trimming removed 0 bases from V and 11 bases from J, with 10 bases in between. Germline loops: CDR1 LGHDT, CDR2 YNNKEL (reference sequence). CDR3 bases: TGTGCCAGCAGCCAAGACAGGGAAGGGGCTTTCTTT. Its translation is CASSQDREGAFF.

With respect to this clonotype: Given a much more abundant clone one base away, this may be a read error. V gene TRBV20-1 combines with J gene TRBJ2-7; D remains unclear. Germline lookup yields CDR1 DFQATT and CDR2 SNEGSKA (reference sequence). The CDR3 covers 13 residues. The CDR3 loop reads CSLRYEDSYEQYF. The CDR3 DNA sequence: TGCAGCCTGAGGTACGAGGATTCCTACGAGCAGTACTTC.

About this clonotype: A read error may be the cause here, since a much bigger clone is one base away. The V call is TRBV13, the J call TRBJ2-2; TRBD2 matches at 8 bases. V shed 10 bases, J shed 7 bases, and the junction held 14 bases outside the gene matches. Germline-derived CDR1 and CDR2 are PRHDT and FYEKMQ (reference sequence). The CDR3 has 15 residues. The CDR3 spells CATHEATSVSGELFF. The DNA for the CDR3 is TGTGCCACTCACGAAGCGACTAGCGTCAGCGGGGAGCTGTTTTTT.

The table lists this clonotype with many counts. The rearrangement uses TRBV10-3 and TRBJ2-1; 11 bases agree with TRBD2. From germline, CDR1 is ENHRY and CDR2 SYGVKD. CDR3 length: 15 amino acids. The junction had 9 bases not matched to a gene; V was cut back by 6 bases and J by 8 bases. For the CDR3, the DNA is TGTGCCATCAGCCCGACTAGCGGGACTCCGGATGAGCAGTTCTTC. Translating gives CAISPTSGTPDEQFF.

This clonotype was counted a few times. The genes are TRBV12-5 and TRBJ2-7; D perhaps matches TRBD1 (5 bases). The CDR3 totals 14 residues. V shed 1 base and J shed 6 bases, with 13 bases lying between them. Germline CDR1 reads LGHNT; CDR2 reads FRNRAP. The CDR3 loop reads CASGLEGSGAEQYF. The CDR3 bases are TGTGCTAGTGGTTTGGAGGGGTCTGGTGCCGAGCAGTACTTC.

Notes on this clonotype: Given a much more abundant clone one base away, this may be a read error. The CDR3, as DNA: TGTGCCAGCAGCTTGGCGGGGACAGCTAACACCGGGGAGCTGTCTTTT. The encoded protein is CASSLAGTANTGELSF. The chain combines TRBV5-3 with TRBJ2-2, with D possibly matching TRBD1 (7 bases). TRBV5-3 counts as an open reading frame of uncertain function. This CDR3 has 16 amino acids.

There are a few counts of this clonotype. Given a much more abundant clone one base away, this may be a read error. V is TRBV6-2 or TRBV6-3 and J is TRBJ1-1; 8 positions match TRBD1. Germline CDR1 MNHEY, CDR2 SVGEGT. This CDR3 region has 17 residues. The trim removed 6 bases at V and 4 bases at J, leaving 16 bases unmatched. CDR3 region: CASSPLNRGVSGTEAFF. DNA for the CDR3: TGTGCCAGCAGCCCACTCAACAGGGGGGTCTCCGGCACTGAAGCTTTCTTT.

This clonotype was counted between two and nine times. This chain connects TRBV29-1 to TRBJ2-7; D is unclear. The CDR3 covers 13 residues. The V end was cut by 4 bases, the J end by 1 base, with 11 bases between. Germline CDR1 and CDR2: SQVTM and ANQGSEA. CDR3 nucleotides: TGCAGCGTTGTTTTGGCCGTTTCCTACGAGCAGTACTTC. Protein sequence: CSVVLAVSYEQYF.

Comment on this clonotype: One base away lies a much larger clone, so this may be a sequencing read error. The genes are TRBV12-3 or TRBV12-4 and TRBJ1-2; no clear D. The CDR3 covers 11 residues. CDR3 DNA: TGTGGCAGCAGTTTGGTCGGCGGCTACACCTTC. Protein sequence: CGSSLVGGYTF.

Only a few counts were recorded for this clonotype. This rearrangement joins TRBV5-1 to TRBJ2-1, with no clear D. With 0 bases removed from V and 7 bases from J, the gap between germline ends came to 5 bases. Germline V gene data show CDR1 as SGHRS and CDR2 as YFSETQ. The CDR3 spans 12 residues. As DNA, the CDR3 is TGCGCCAGCAGCTTGGGCCAAAATGAGCAGTTCTTC. Protein: CASSLGQNEQFF.

This clonotype was recorded many times. The rearrangement uses TRBV28 and TRBJ2-7; D is perhaps TRBD1 (6 bases). Trimming removed 8 bases from V and 0 bases from J, with 14 bases in between. CDR3 length: 14 residues. The V gene's germline CDR1 is MDHEN and CDR2 SYDVKM. The CDR3 coding sequence is TGTGCCAGCTCCAAAGGGACAAACTCCTACGAGCAGTACTTC. This translates into CASSKGTNSYEQYF.

This clonotype was recorded many times. This chain links TRBV7-9 with TRBJ1-2, with D possibly matching TRBD1 (6 bases). The germline CDR1 and CDR2 sequences are SEHNR and FQNEAQ (reference sequence). This CDR3 comprises 16 residues. Trimming shortened V by 4 bases and J by 0 bases, and 15 bases separated the two germline ends. In nucleotides, the CDR3 is TGTGCCAGCAGCTCCGGACAGCCTTCCTCTAACTATGGCTACACCTTC. As protein: CASSSGQPSSNYGYTF.